Below, 23 T cell receptor beta chains from the same sample are listed, as sequenced in a study of blood T cells in healthy people across ages. It was with a sample-barcoded 5' primer and a J-beta primer mix that a second PCR of about 7 to 12 cycles was run. Using its own MiXCR run on the 5' RACE reads, TCRdb lists one record per CDR3 protein. The sample has about 760,000 distinct CDR3 sequences; approximately 25% are singletons. Another study also made use of these data, one on T cells of mothers and their children.

Sequencing was carried out using blood. These receptors were taken from a boy between 10 and 17 years old in good health.

Comment on this clonotype: The junction differs from germline at one of its ends, possibly a read error. The gene calls are TRBV5-1 and TRBJ2-7; D is possibly TRBD1 (7 bases). The CDR3 spans 14 residues. The germline gives CDR1 SGHRS, CDR2 YFSETQ. The CDR3 loop is CASTLGGDSYEQYF. The CDR3 DNA follows: TGCGCCAGCACCTTGGGCGGGGACAGCTACGAGCAGTACTTC. The entire variable domain, with the rest obtained from reference TRBV5-1 and TRBJ2-7, is as follows: KAGVTQTPRYLIKTRGQQVTLSCSPISGHRSVSWYQQTPGQGLQFLFEYFSETQRNKGNFPGRFSGRQFSNSRSEMNVSTLELGDSALYLCASTLGGDSYEQYFGPGTRLTVT.

The V gene is TRBV20-1, the J gene TRBJ1-2; 9 bases are shared with TRBD1. CDR3 length: 14 residues. J gave up 2 bases and V 1 base, and 2 bases lay outside the gene matches. The germline CDR1 and CDR2 sequences are DFQATT and SNEGSKA (reference sequence). The CDR3 DNA is TGCAGTGCTAGAGGGACAGGGGCAAACTATGGCTACACCTTC. Translation: CSARGTGANYGYTF.

This clonotype was detected a few times. The chain combines TRBV5-1 with TRBJ2-5, with 14 bases lining up with TRBD2. Losses at the gene ends were 3 bases for V and 2 bases for J; bases not matched to a gene: 6. This CDR3 is built from 17 residues. Germline CDR1 reads SGHRS; CDR2 reads YFSETQ. The CDR3 loop reads CASSSGLAGGSQETQYF. CDR3 sequence (DNA): TGCGCCAGCAGCTCCGGACTAGCGGGGGGCAGTCAAGAGACCCAGTACTTC.

The rearrangement joins TRBV6-5 to TRBJ2-7, with 7 bases matching TRBD1. The CDR3 extends over 14 amino acids. Trimming took 2 bases from V and 2 from J; bases not matched to a gene: 3. Germline V gene data show CDR1 as MNHEY and CDR2 as SVGAGI. CDR3 sequence (DNA): TGTGCCAGCAGTTACGACAGGGAGACCTACGAGCAGTACTTC. Its protein product is CASSYDRETYEQYF.

This clonotype has more than one count but fewer than ten. J is TRBJ2-2 and V is TRBV9; no reliable D call. Trimming removed 3 bases at V and 1 base at J, with 7 bases between. This CDR3 comprises 14 residues. Per germline, CDR1 SGDLS and CDR2 YYNGEE. The CDR3 is CASSDPRNTGELFF. The CDR3, as DNA: TGTGCCAGCAGCGATCCTCGGAACACCGGGGAGCTGTTTTTT. The entire variable domain, with the rest obtained from reference TRBV9 and TRBJ2-2, is as follows: DSGVTQTPKHLITATGQRVTLRCSPRSGDLSVYWYQQSLDQGLQFLIQYYNGEERAKGNILERFSAQQFPDLHSELNLSSLELGDSALYFCASSDPRNTGELFFGEGSRLTVL.

The sample holds a few counts of this clonotype. The chain employs TRBV11-2 and TRBJ2-3; 9 positions match TRBD2. With 5 bases clipped from V and 3 bases from J, the junction kept 9 bases outside the gene matches. Per germline, CDR1 SGHAT and CDR2 FQNNGV. There are 16 residues in the CDR3. The CDR3 DNA is TGTGCCAGCAGCCAGAGCGGGAGGCCCCGGACAGATACGCAGTATTTT. It translates to CASSQSGRPRTDTQYF.

This rearrangement joins TRBV7-2 to TRBJ2-7, with unresolved D. The germline V and J ends were trimmed by 5 bases and 3 bases, with 11 bases remaining between them. There are 13 residues in the CDR3. Germline V gives CDR1 SGHTA, CDR2 FQGNSA. CDR3: CASSVAAYYEQYF. CDR3 nucleotides: TGTGCCAGCAGCGTCGCGGCATACTACGAGCAGTACTTC.

The chain is built from TRBV10-3 and TRBJ2-3; D uncertain. V gave up 10 bases and J gave up 3 bases, with 11 bases separating them. The germline V gene encodes CDR1 ENHRY and CDR2 SYGVKD. The CDR3 runs to 12 residues. CDR3 DNA sequence: TGTGCCACCTTTAATTTGACAGATACGCAGTATTTT. Translation: CATFNLTDTQYF.

The gene calls are TRBV7-8 and TRBJ2-1; D may match TRBD1 or TRBD2 (7 bases each). With 6 bases removed from V and 4 bases from J, the gap between germline ends came to 16 bases. Germline values: CDR1 SGHVS, CDR2 FQNEAQ. The CDR3 consists of 15 residues. The CDR3 reads CASSSTGEGYNEQFF. The CDR3 DNA reads TGTGCCAGCAGTTCCACAGGGGAGGGTTACAATGAGCAGTTCTTC. Looking up the rest from reference TRBV7-8 and TRBJ2-1 gives the full variable domain: GAGVSQSPRYKVAKRGQDVALRCDPISGHVSLFWYQQALGQGPEFLTYFQNEAQLDKSGLPSDRFFAERPEGSVSTLKIQRTQQEDSAVYLCASSSTGEGYNEQFFGPGTRLTVL.

This sequence joins TRBV6-1 and TRBJ2-7; 9 bases agree with TRBD2. Per the germline V gene, CDR1 is MNHNS and CDR2 is SASEGT. The length of the CDR3 is 13 residues. With 6 bases clipped from V and 7 bases from J, the junction kept 7 bases outside the gene matches. CDR3 in amino acids: CASSSGTSREQYF. The CDR3 DNA sequence: TGTGCCAGCAGCTCCGGGACTAGCCGGGAGCAGTACTTC.

Comment on this clonotype: The junction differs from germline at one of its ends, possibly a read error. V is TRBV6-1 and J is TRBJ2-4, with 9 nucleotides matching TRBD1. CDR1 and CDR2 (germline): MNHNS, SASEGT. The CDR3 runs to 16 residues. CDR3 sequence: CASTEVGTGSAYIQYF. The CDR3, as DNA: TGTGCCAGCACTGAAGTGGGGACAGGGAGTGCATACATTCAGTACTTC.

The chain uses TRBV6-5 and TRBJ2-1; D is possibly TRBD1 or TRBD2 (5 bases each). Trimming pared 4 bases from V and 4 bases from J, leaving 11 bases between. The germline V gene has CDR1 MNHEY and CDR2 SVGAGI. This CDR3 has 14 amino acids. The CDR3 nucleotides read TGTGCCAGCAGTTCGCCGGGGCGTTACAATGAGCAGTTCTTC. This sequence encodes CASSSPGRYNEQFF.

In its sample, this clonotype was seen many times. The CDR3 loop is CSVGGDSLGSEKLFF. The CDR3 DNA reads TGCAGCGTTGGTGGAGACAGCCTAGGGAGTGAAAAACTGTTTTTT. V is TRBV29-1 and J is TRBJ1-4, with TRBD1 as a possible D gene (5 bases). Trimming shortened V by 4 bases and J by 7 bases, and 19 bases separated the two germline ends. Germline loops: CDR1 SQVTM, CDR2 ANQGSEA. The CDR3 spans 15 residues.

This clonotype was detected only a few times. J is TRBJ2-2 and V is TRBV9; the match to TRBD2 covers 7 bases. CDR3 length: 15 amino acids. In germline, CDR1 is SGDLS, CDR2 YYNGEE. Losses at the gene ends were 1 base for V and 3 bases for J; bases not matched to a gene: 3. The CDR3 spells CASSVLAEYTGELFF. The CDR3 nucleotides read TGTGCCAGCAGCGTACTAGCGGAATACACCGGGGAGCTGTTTTTT.

In the case of this clonotype: At one end the junction does not follow the germline gene, possibly because of a read error. The chain couples TRBV7-2 to TRBJ2-7; D unresolved. The CDR3 extends over 15 amino acids. Germline CDR1 and CDR2: SGHTA and FQGNSA. In DNA form, the CDR3 reads TGTGCCGGCAGCTTAGATTCTACCGGAAACTACGGGCAGTACTTT. Its translation is CAGSLDSTGNYGQYF.

This clonotype was picked up a small number of times. The gene calls are TRBV24-1 and TRBJ2-5, with D tentatively TRBD1 (6 bases). V lost 4 bases, J lost 1 base, and 15 bases lay in between. The CDR3 covers 16 residues. In germline, CDR1 is KGHDR, CDR2 SFDVKD. The CDR3: CATSDRQGIAQETQYF. Written as DNA, the CDR3 is TGTGCCACCAGTGACCGCCAGGGGATAGCCCAAGAGACCCAGTACTTC.

This rearrangement joins TRBV15 to TRBJ2-1; weak D call: TRBD1 (6 bases). Between the trimmed V and J ends, which lost 7 bases and 7 bases, there was a span of 8 bases. Germline CDR1 is LNHNV and CDR2 is YYDKDF (reference sequence). This CDR3 is 11 amino acids long. CDR3 region: CATTQGNEQFF. The CDR3 coding sequence is TGTGCCACCACCCAGGGGAATGAGCAGTTCTTC. Filled out from reference TRBV15 and TRBJ2-1, the complete variable domain reads DAMVIQNPRYQVTQFGKPVTLSCSQTLNHNVMYWYQQKSSQAPKLLFHYYDKDFNNEADTPDNFQSRRPNTSFCFLDIRSPGLGDTAMYLCATTQGNEQFFGPGTRLTVL.

The chain links TRBV9 to TRBJ2-1; 9 positions match TRBD1. The germline CDR1 and CDR2 sequences are SGDLS and YYNGEE. J lost 9 bases, V lost 0 bases, and 7 bases had no gene match. CDR3 size: 15 residues. CDR3 protein: CASSVADTGGGEQFF. The CDR3 DNA reads TGTGCCAGCAGCGTAGCTGATACAGGGGGCGGTGAGCAGTTCTTC.

This chain links TRBV28 with TRBJ2-5; D is ambiguous. Trimming cost V 3 bases and J 5 bases, with 7 bases left between them. The CDR3 is 12 residues long. CDR1 is MDHEN and CDR2 is SYDVKM in the germline V gene. The CDR3 nucleotides read TGTGCCAGCAGTTTTACCAGGGAGACCCAGTACTTC. This encodes CASSFTRETQYF.

This clonotype was seen a handful of times. The gene calls are TRBV7-2 and TRBJ2-5; D gene ambiguous. The J call could be wrong; TRBJ2-1 is a better fit for the DNA end. From germline, CDR1 is SGHTA and CDR2 FQGNSA. This CDR3 region has 13 residues. The CDR3 here is CASSFKVYNEQFF. For the CDR3, the DNA is TGTGCCAGCAGCTTCAAGGTATACAATGAGCAGTTCTTC.

This chain links TRBV12-3 or TRBV12-4 with TRBJ2-5; 16 bases are shared with TRBD2. The end of the DNA aligns better with TRBJ2-1, so the J call may be wrong. The CDR3 loop spans 18 amino acids. The CDR3 protein is CASSGTSGGAGTYNEQFF. DNA of the CDR3: TGTGCCAGCAGTGGGACTAGCGGGGGGGCCGGGACCTACAATGAGCAGTTCTTC.

The chain joins TRBV7-2 to TRBJ1-2; 11 bases are a match to TRBD1. This CDR3 spans 14 amino acids. V trimming: 10 bases; J trimming: 4 bases; junction bases outside the gene matches: 8. Germline CDR1 SGHTA, CDR2 FQGNSA. CDR3 protein: CATLRTGGVYGYTF. As DNA, the CDR3 is TGTGCCACCCTTAGGACAGGGGGCGTCTATGGCTACACCTTC.

The gene calls are TRBV20-1 and TRBJ2-3; 12 positions agree with TRBD2. V dropped 6 bases and J dropped 3; count of bases not matched to a gene: 7. Germline V CDR1 and CDR2: DFQATT, SNEGSKA (reference sequence). CDR3 length equals 15 residues. CDR3 region: CSAILAGGRTDTQYF. As DNA, the CDR3 is TGCAGTGCAATCCTAGCGGGGGGGCGAACAGATACGCAGTATTTT.